The entry below describes one T cell receptor (beta chain). These data come from a study of blood T cell repertoires in COVID-19. Assay: immunoSEQ multiplex PCR; the TCRdb copy retains only in-frame clones and omits some. The table shows over 150,000 clones, with 70% to 90% occurring only once. The CDR3 extends over 15 amino acids. Trimming shortened V by 4 bases and J by 7 bases, and 19 bases separated the two germline ends. From germline, CDR1 is LGHDT and CDR2 YNNKEL (reference sequence). V gene TRBV3-1 (or the pseudogene TRBV3-2) combines with J gene TRBJ1-1; TRBD1 is a possible D gene (6 bases). Material for sequencing was peripheral blood. The sequence was obtained from a man aged 45-60 years with active or convalescent COVID-19. CDR3 in DNA: TGTGCCAGCAGCCCGGGACCCTCGCAAGGGGGTGAAGCTTTCTTT. Translation: CASSPGPSQGGEAFF.